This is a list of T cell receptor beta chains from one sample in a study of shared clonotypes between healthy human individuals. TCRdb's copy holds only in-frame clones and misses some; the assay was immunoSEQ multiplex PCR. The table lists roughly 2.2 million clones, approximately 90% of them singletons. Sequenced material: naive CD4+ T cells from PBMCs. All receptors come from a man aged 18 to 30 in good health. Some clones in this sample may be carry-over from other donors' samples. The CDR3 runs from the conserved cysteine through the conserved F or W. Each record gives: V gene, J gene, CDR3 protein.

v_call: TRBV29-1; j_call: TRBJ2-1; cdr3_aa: CSVGRGWNEQFF
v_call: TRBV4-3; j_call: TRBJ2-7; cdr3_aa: CASSQEEMRQGAHEQYF
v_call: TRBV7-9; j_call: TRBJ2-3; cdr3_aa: CASSPLAGARDTQYF
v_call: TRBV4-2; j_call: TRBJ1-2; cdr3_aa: CASSQDYRYGYTF
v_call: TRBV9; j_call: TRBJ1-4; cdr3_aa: CASTVNPTNEKLFF
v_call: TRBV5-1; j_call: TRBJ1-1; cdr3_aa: CASSLGPRSTTEAFF
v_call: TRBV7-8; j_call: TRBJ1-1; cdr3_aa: CASSLLGQMNTEAFF
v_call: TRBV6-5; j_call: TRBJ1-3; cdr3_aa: CASSYEGALSGNTIYF
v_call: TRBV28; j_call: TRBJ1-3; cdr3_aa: CASSRGQRVGNTIYF
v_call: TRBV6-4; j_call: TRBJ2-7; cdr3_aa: CASKDRGSYEQYF
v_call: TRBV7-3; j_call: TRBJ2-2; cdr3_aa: CASSLLPPGTGTGELFF
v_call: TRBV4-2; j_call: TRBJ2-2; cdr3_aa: CASSLTGEDAGELFF
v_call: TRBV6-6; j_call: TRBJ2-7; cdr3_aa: CASSPGLAGVVQYF
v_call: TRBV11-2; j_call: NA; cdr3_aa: CASSPGQHYGVGYEQYF
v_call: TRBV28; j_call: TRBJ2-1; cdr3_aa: CASISGRSTKLAAPAGEQFF
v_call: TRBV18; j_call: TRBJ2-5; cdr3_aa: CASSSGWGGEETQYF
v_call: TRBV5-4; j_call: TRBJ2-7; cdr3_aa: CASSLPDSYEQYF
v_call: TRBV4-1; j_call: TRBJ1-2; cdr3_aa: CASSQDHGLGGGYTF
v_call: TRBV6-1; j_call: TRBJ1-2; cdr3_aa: CASTQELQITF
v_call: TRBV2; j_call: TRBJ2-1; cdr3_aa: CASSADYGEQFF
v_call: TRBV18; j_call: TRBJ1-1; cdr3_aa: CASSQSGTQNTEAFF
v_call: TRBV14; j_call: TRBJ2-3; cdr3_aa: CASSPTFTDTQYF
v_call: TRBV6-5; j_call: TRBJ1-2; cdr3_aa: CASSTTRSSSFGYTF
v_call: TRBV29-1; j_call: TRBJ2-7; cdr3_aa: CSVVRQRDSYEQYF
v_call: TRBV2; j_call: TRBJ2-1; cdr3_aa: CASSEAYNEQFF
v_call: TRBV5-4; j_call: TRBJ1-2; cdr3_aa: CASSSRTGMDYGYTF
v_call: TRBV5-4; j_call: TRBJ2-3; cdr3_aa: CASSKRVSTDTQYF
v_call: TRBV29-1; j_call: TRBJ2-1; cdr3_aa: CSALRDREYNEQFF
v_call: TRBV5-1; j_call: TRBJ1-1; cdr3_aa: CASSALTGEEAFF
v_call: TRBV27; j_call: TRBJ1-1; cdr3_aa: CASSLKTRAATEAFF
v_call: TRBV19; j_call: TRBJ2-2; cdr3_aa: CASSIEGGSNTGELFF
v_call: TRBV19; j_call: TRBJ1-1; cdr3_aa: CASSLKGVQGVAFF
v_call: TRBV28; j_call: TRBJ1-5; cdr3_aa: CASSSWTGTNQPQHF